Following are 32 T cell receptor beta chains from one sample sequenced in a study of molecular identifiers for immune sequencing clone quantification. TCRdb reprocessed the PCR reads with MiXCR, giving one entry per CDR3 protein. The repertoire holds roughly 630,000 distinct CDR3 sequences, with 25% as singletons. Material for sequencing was naive CD8+ T cells from blood, with Jurkat cell RNA spiked in. The sample's subset: FACS-sorted CD8+CD4-CCR7+CD45RA+ naive T cells. These receptors originate from a human donor in good health. Some libraries in this study had Jurkat cell RNA spiked in.

As concerns this clonotype: A read error is possible here, since a much larger clone lies one base away. This rearrangement joins TRBV7-9 to TRBJ2-6; D might be TRBD2 (5 bases). The CDR3 covers 16 residues. V was pared by 5 bases and J by 1 base, with 12 bases between. Germline assignment: CDR1 SEHNR and CDR2 FQNEAQ (reference sequence). CDR3: CASSHIRGSGANVLTF. The CDR3 DNA reads TGTGCCAGCAGCCATATCCGGGGTTCTGGGGCCAACGTCCTGACTTTC.

A word on this clonotype: The final CDR3 position lacks the conserved phenylalanine or tryptophan, pointing to a likely read error. The rearrangement joins TRBV20-1 to TRBJ2-7; the match to TRBD2 covers 7 bases. The CDR3 has 15 residues. Germline V gene sequence: CDR1 DFQATT, CDR2 SNEGSKA (reference sequence). Here the CDR3 DNA reads TGCAGTGCGGCTTCTCTAGCGGCCAACTCCCACGAGCAGTACCTC. As protein: CSAASLAANSHEQYL.

On this clonotype: A read error may account for a junction end that differs from germline. The rearrangement joins TRBV4-1 to TRBJ2-5; TRBD1 aligns across 7 bases. From germline, CDR1 is MGHRA and CDR2 YSYEKL. The CDR3 contains 18 residues. Here the CDR3 DNA reads TGCGCCAGCAGCCACCACAGCGAAGACAGGGTTCCCCAAGAGACCCGGTACTTC. As protein: CASSHHSEDRVPQETRYF.

In the case of this clonotype: Since a much larger clone is just one base distant, this may be a read error. The rearrangement joins TRBV27 to TRBJ2-3, with D hard to call. Germline CDR1 and CDR2: MNHEY and SMNVEV (reference sequence). The CDR3 has 11 residues. V lost 8 bases to trimming and J lost 4 bases, with 7 bases between them. This CDR3 reads CASGIPDTQYF. CDR3 DNA: TGTGCCAGCGGAATCCCAGATACGCAGTATTTT.

The V call is TRBV12-3 or TRBV12-4, the J call TRBJ2-1; 7 bases agree with TRBD2. This CDR3 is built from 15 residues. Unmatched junction bases numbered 9, after V lost 5 bases and J lost 5 bases. The CDR3 region has the DNA TGTGCCAGCAGTCCTCGCTCTAGCGGCCACAATGAGCAGTTCTTC. It translates to CASSPRSSGHNEQFF.

A word on this clonotype: One end of the junction is discordant with germline, which a read error may explain. The chain carries TRBV4-2 and TRBJ2-3; D is uncertain. CDR3 length: 16 amino acids. Germline CDR1 is LGHNA and CDR2 is YNFKEQ. DNA for the CDR3: TGCGCCAGCAGCCAAGATCTGGCGGTTAGCACAGATACGCAGTATTTT. Amino acid sequence: CASSQDLAVSTDTQYF.

This clonotype was seen more than once but under ten times. V and J are TRBV5-1 and TRBJ2-3, with 11 bases lining up with TRBD2. Germline V gene data show CDR1 as SGHRS and CDR2 as YFSETQ. The length of the CDR3 is 17 residues. With 0 bases clipped from V and 6 bases from J, the junction kept 9 bases outside the gene matches. CDR3 coding DNA: TGCGCCAGCAGCTTGGCTTTAGCGGGAGGGCCGGGGGATACGCAGTATTTT. This encodes CASSLALAGGPGDTQYF.

This clonotype was counted between two and nine times. The junction departs from germline at one end; a sequencing error may be responsible. CDR3 residues: CASCDSTYEQYF. CDR3 nucleotide sequence: TGCGCCAGCTGTGACAGCACCTACGAGCAGTACTTC. The chain links TRBV10-1 to TRBJ2-7, with D perhaps TRBD1 (5 bases). Germline values: CDR1 WNHNN, CDR2 SYGVQD (reference sequence). The CDR3 contains 12 residues.

This clonotype was detected only a few times. The chain is built from TRBV4-3 and TRBJ2-1; the match to TRBD2 covers 8 bases. Germline V CDR1 and CDR2: LGHNA, YSLEER. The CDR3 is made up of 15 amino acids. The junction had 5 bases not matched to a gene; V was cut back by 3 bases and J by 4 bases. CDR3 loop: CASSHGLAPYNEQFF. The DNA of the CDR3 is TGCGCCAGCAGCCACGGACTAGCACCTTACAATGAGCAGTTCTTC.

In the case of this clonotype: The junction departs from germline at one end; a sequencing error may be responsible. This chain connects TRBV24-1 to TRBJ2-3; TRBD2 matches at 11 bases. CDR1 is KGHDR and CDR2 is SFDVKD in the germline V gene. This CDR3 has 17 residues. The CDR3 spells CATSDHGLAGVTGTQYF. CDR3 in DNA: TGTGCCACCAGTGACCACGGACTAGCGGGCGTCACAGGTACGCAGTATTTT.

This clonotype was seen more than once but under ten times. The junction departs from germline at one end; a sequencing error may be responsible. CDR3: CAGSDRGRGPLYEQYF. DNA of the CDR3: TGCGCCGGCAGCGACAGGGGCCGCGGCCCTTTATACGAGCAGTACTTC. The V and J genes are TRBV5-1 and TRBJ2-7; 8 bases are shared with TRBD1. Per the germline V gene, CDR1 is SGHRS and CDR2 is YFSETQ. The CDR3 has 16 residues.

About this clonotype: A much larger clone lies one base from this, so it may be a read error. In this CDR3 the conserved last residue, phenylalanine or tryptophan, is missing, so a read error is likely. The J gene is TRBJ2-3, the V gene TRBV12-5; 8 nucleotides agree with TRBD1. CDR1 is LGHNT and CDR2 is FRNRAP in the germline V gene. The CDR3 covers 17 residues. J was trimmed by 6 bases and V by 7 bases; bases with no gene match: 18. The CDR3 nucleotides are TGTGCTAGTGCCAATTCAATACGACAGGGGCTCACGGATACGCAGTATCTT. Amino acid sequence: CASANSIRQGLTDTQYL.

The V and J genes are TRBV9 and TRBJ1-1; possible D gene TRBD1, 5 bases. Germline V gives CDR1 SGDLS, CDR2 YYNGEE. The CDR3 is made up of 13 amino acids. Trimming shortened V by 3 bases and J by 10 bases, and 16 bases separated the two germline ends. The CDR3 sequence is CASSDRQRGGAFF. CDR3 DNA sequence: TGTGCCAGCAGCGATCGACAGAGGGGTGGAGCTTTCTTT.

The rearrangement joins TRBV6-5 to TRBJ2-1; D remains ambiguous. V gave up 4 bases and J gave up 7 bases, with 14 bases separating them. CDR3 length: 14 residues. Germline CDR1 MNHEY, CDR2 SVGAGI. In nucleotides, the CDR3 is TGTGCCAGCAGTTCCCTGGAACTAAAAAATGAGCAGTTCTTC. This translates into CASSSLELKNEQFF.

The J gene is TRBJ1-1, the V gene TRBV6-5; D ambiguous. Germline loops: CDR1 MNHEY, CDR2 SVGAGI. The CDR3 runs 19 residues. V lost 2 bases to trimming and J lost 2 bases, with 24 bases between them. CDR3 residues: CASSYIVGGIYPINTEAFF. The CDR3 DNA follows: TGTGCCAGCAGTTACATTGTTGGAGGAATTTATCCCATAAACACTGAAGCTTTCTTT.

The rearrangement links TRBV27 to TRBJ2-7; D not certain. Trimming left V 10 bases short and J 4 bases short, with 20 bases between. The CDR3 is 14 residues long. Germline V CDR1 and CDR2: MNHEY, SMNVEV (reference sequence). CDR3 sequence reads: CANNPTRTNYEQYF. CDR3 nucleotides: TGTGCCAACAATCCAACGAGAACCAATTACGAGCAGTACTTC.

This clonotype was seen only a few times. A much bigger clone sits one base away, suggesting this may be a read error. The rearrangement links TRBV12-3 or TRBV12-4 to TRBJ1-1; 8 nucleotides agree with TRBD1. CDR3 length: 15 amino acids. V was clipped by 4 bases and J by 6 bases; unmatched bases: 10. The CDR3 loop is CASSSDRAGLAEAFF. In DNA form, the CDR3 reads TGTGCCAGCAGTTCGGACAGGGCGGGGTTGGCTGAAGCTTTCTTT.

This clonotype was seen ten or more times. J is TRBJ1-1 and V is TRBV30; D is undetermined. The CDR3 is 11 residues long. Trimming removed 3 bases from V and 6 bases from J, with 8 bases in between. CDR1 GTSNPN and CDR2 SVGIG come from the germline V gene (reference sequence). The CDR3 DNA sequence: TGTGCCTGGAGCCTCGGGCCTGAAGCTTTCTTT. As protein: CAWSLGPEAFF.

About this clonotype: The DNA is omitted, as the CDR3 cannot be located on it reliably, and the CDR3 follows TCRdb's listing. This sequence joins TRBV6-6 and TRBJ1-4; the D call TRBD1 from the table was never checked on the DNA. The V gene's germline CDR1 is MNHNY and CDR2 SVGAGI (reference sequence). Both ends counted, the CDR3 spans 15 residues. CDR3 loop: CASSSSTGVDEKLFF.

This clonotype has just a few counts. CDR3 bases: TGTGCCAGCAGCGATCAGGGGGCTTACAATCAGCCCCAGCATTTT. This translates into CASSDQGAYNQPQHF. This sequence joins TRBV3-1 and TRBJ1-5, with 8 bases that match TRBD1. With 5 bases clipped from V and 3 bases from J, the junction kept 6 bases outside the gene matches. The germline gives CDR1 LGHDT, CDR2 YNNKEL (reference sequence). This CDR3 is 15 amino acids long.

For this clonotype: It may be a read error: a sequence one base away is much more abundant. The V gene is TRBV27, the J gene TRBJ1-5; weak D call: TRBD1 (5 bases). Trimming took off 3 bases at V and 3 bases at J, with 12 bases between the two ends. CDR3 length equals 15 residues. The germline V gene has CDR1 MNHEY and CDR2 SMNVEV (reference sequence). CDR3 nucleotide sequence: TGTGCCAGCAGTTTGACAGTCGGTAACAATCAGCCCCAGCATTTT. Encoded protein: CASSLTVGNNQPQHF.

This clonotype appeared a few times. A much more abundant neighbour one base away suggests this may be a read error. V gene TRBV30 combines with J gene TRBJ2-7, with D perhaps matching TRBD2 (5 bases). CDR3 size: 13 residues. Germline CDR1 is GTSNPN and CDR2 is SVGIG (reference sequence). The CDR3 DNA follows: TGTGCCTGGAGACGGGGAGCTTTCTACGTGCAGTACTTC. Protein product: CAWRRGAFYVQYF.

For this clonotype: A single base separates this from a much larger clone, so it may be a read error. V gene TRBV2 combines with J gene TRBJ2-3; 12 nucleotides agree with TRBD2. Germline V gene lookup returns CDR1 SNHLY and CDR2 FYNNEI. This CDR3 region has 19 residues. The CDR3 sequence is CASSEDGPGLAGLGDTQDF. For the CDR3, the DNA is TGTGCCAGCAGTGAAGATGGCCCGGGACTAGCGGGTCTCGGGGATACGCAGGATTTT.

In the case of this clonotype: An end of the junction does not agree with germline; a read error may underlie this. V gene TRBV9 combines with J gene TRBJ1-1; D perhaps matches TRBD1 (6 bases). The germline CDR1 and CDR2 sequences are SGDLS and YYNGEE. CDR3 size: 16 residues. The CDR3 nucleotides are TGTGCCAGCAGTTTAATGTCCGGGACACAGAACACCGAAGCTTTCTTT. It yields the protein CASSLMSGTQNTEAFF.

This clonotype was observed many times. The rearrangement links TRBV30 to TRBJ2-1, with D possibly TRBD2 on 5 matching bases. The CDR3 runs to 12 residues. V gave up 0 bases and J gave up 7 bases, with 7 bases separating them. Germline CDR1 reads GTSNPN; CDR2 reads SVGIG (reference sequence). The CDR3 sequence: CAWSVLGNEQFF. CDR3 nucleotides: TGTGCCTGGAGTGTACTAGGAAATGAGCAGTTCTTC.

This clonotype was found many times. The V and J genes are TRBV7-6 and TRBJ2-5, with D perhaps TRBD1 (6 bases). V dropped 5 bases and J dropped 0 bases, with 10 bases sitting between them. The germline CDR1 and CDR2 sequences are SGHVS and FNYEAQ. The length of the CDR3 is 14 residues. The CDR3, as DNA: TGTGCCAGCAGCCCCGGACAGTACCAAGAGACCCAGTACTTC. It encodes CASSPGQYQETQYF.

This clonotype was picked up many times. This chain joins TRBV4-2 and TRBJ1-1; the D is unclear. This CDR3 has 16 residues. CDR1 and CDR2 (germline): LGHNA, YNFKEQ. Trimming removed 1 base at V and 0 bases at J, with 12 bases between. The CDR3 bases are TGTGCCAGCAGCCAAGGTCCAACGACTATGAACACTGAAGCTTTCTTT. Protein sequence: CASSQGPTTMNTEAFF.

In its sample, this clonotype was seen many times. V and J are TRBV7-2 and TRBJ2-5, with 10 bases aligning to TRBD2. Germline CDR1 reads SGHTA; CDR2 reads FQGNSA. V lost 0 bases, J lost 2 bases, and 3 bases stayed unmatched. The CDR3 consists of 16 residues. The CDR3 loop reads CASSLAPAGGQETQYF. The CDR3 DNA reads TGTGCCAGCAGCTTAGCACCAGCGGGGGGGCAAGAGACCCAGTACTTC. Full variable domain (missing parts from reference TRBV7-2 and TRBJ2-5): GAGVSQSPSNKVTEKGKDVELRCDPISGHTALYWYRQSLGQGLEFLIYFQGNSAPDKSGLPSDRFSAERTGGSVSTLTIQRTQQEDSAVYLCASSLAPAGGQETQYFGPGTRLLVL.

A note on this clonotype: A read error is possible here, since a much larger clone lies one base away. This chain joins TRBV6-5 and TRBJ1-1; TRBD1 agrees at 8 bases. Per germline, CDR1 MNHEY and CDR2 SVGAGI. The CDR3 consists of 16 residues. V lost 0 bases, J lost 2 bases, and 5 bases stayed unmatched. Written as DNA, the CDR3 is TGTGCCAGCAGTTACTCAACGACAGGGGCAAACACTGAAGCTTTCTTT. It is translated as CASSYSTTGANTEAFF.

The chain links TRBV2 to TRBJ2-3; 9 bases are a match to TRBD2. V was pared by 10 bases and J by 4 bases, with 12 bases of the junction left unmatched. Looked up from germline, CDR1 is SNHLY and CDR2 is FYNNEI. The CDR3 contains 15 residues. CDR3 sequence: CANKEGGRAADTQYF. For the CDR3, the DNA is TGTGCCAACAAAGAGGGCGGGAGGGCCGCAGATACGCAGTATTTT.

The genes are TRBV2 and TRBJ2-7; 8 bases align to TRBD2. The trim removed 10 bases at V and 2 bases at J, leaving 25 bases unmatched. CDR3 size: 19 residues. CDR1 and CDR2 (germline): SNHLY, FYNNEI. The CDR3 DNA follows: TGTGCCAACACCCTCCTCGAACCTTGCGAGCGGGGGAAAGCCTACGAGCAGTACTTC. It is translated as CANTLLEPCERGKAYEQYF.

This clonotype appeared a few times. The V call is TRBV7-8, the J call TRBJ2-1, with 8 bases that match TRBD1. Germline V gene sequence: CDR1 SGHVS, CDR2 FQNEAQ. The CDR3 has 17 amino acids. V trimming: 1 base; J trimming: 4 bases; junction bases outside the gene matches: 9. CDR3 in DNA: TGTGCCAGCAGCTTAGTTCGTGGGACAGGCATATACAATGAGCAGTTCTTC. It yields the protein CASSLVRGTGIYNEQFF.